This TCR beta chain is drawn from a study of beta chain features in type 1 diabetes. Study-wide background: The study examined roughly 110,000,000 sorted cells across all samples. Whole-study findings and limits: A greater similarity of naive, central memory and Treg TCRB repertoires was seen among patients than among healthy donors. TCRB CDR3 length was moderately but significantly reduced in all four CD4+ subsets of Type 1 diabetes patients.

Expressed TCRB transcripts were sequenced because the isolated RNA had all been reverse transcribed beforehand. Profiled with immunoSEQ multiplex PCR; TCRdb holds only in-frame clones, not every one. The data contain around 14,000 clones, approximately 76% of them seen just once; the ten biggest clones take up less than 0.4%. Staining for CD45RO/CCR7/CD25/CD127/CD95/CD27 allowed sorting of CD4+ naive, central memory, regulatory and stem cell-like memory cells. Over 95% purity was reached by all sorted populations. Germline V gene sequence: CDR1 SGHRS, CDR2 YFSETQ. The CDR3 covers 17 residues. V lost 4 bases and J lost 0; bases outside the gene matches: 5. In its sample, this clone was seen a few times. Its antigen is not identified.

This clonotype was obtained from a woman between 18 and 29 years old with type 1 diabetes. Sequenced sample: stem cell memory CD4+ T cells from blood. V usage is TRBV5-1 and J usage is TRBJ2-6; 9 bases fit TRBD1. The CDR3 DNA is TGCGCCAGCAGCCCGGACAGGGGCAGCTCTGGGGCCAACGTCCTGACTTTC. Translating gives CASSPDRGSSGANVLTF.